The 13 T cell receptor beta chains reported below all come from one sample, sequenced in a study of blood T cells in healthy people across ages. The use of a sample-barcoded 5' primer and a J-beta primer mix characterized a second PCR of about 7 to 12 cycles. Each CDR3 protein is one row after TCRdb ran MiXCR on the 5' RACE reads. The sample consists of 1.5 million to 2 million distinct CDR3 sequences, approximately 30% of them appearing once. Sequencing input: blood. All receptors come from a woman aged 30 to 39 in good health.

This clonotype came up a few times. This chain joins TRBV10-3 and TRBJ2-1; 10 bases line up with TRBD2. This CDR3 is built from 14 residues. Germline CDR1 ENHRY, CDR2 SYGVKD. With V trimmed by 8 bases and J by 6 bases, 7 bases remained unmatched. The CDR3 loop is CAIGEAGGTNEQFF. The CDR3 coding sequence is TGTGCCATCGGAGAAGCGGGAGGGACCAATGAGCAGTTCTTC.

The J gene is TRBJ2-3, the V gene TRBV20-1; TRBD1 agrees at 7 bases. V lost 5 bases and J lost 5; bases outside the gene matches: 7. The germline V gene has CDR1 DFQATT and CDR2 SNEGSKA (reference sequence). The CDR3 consists of 13 residues. The CDR3 protein is CSAAQGFGDTQYF. Written as DNA, the CDR3 is TGCAGTGCTGCACAGGGGTTTGGAGATACGCAGTATTTT.

As for this clonotype: Germline and junction disagree at one end, which may indicate a read error. V is TRBV13 and J is TRBJ1-1, with 10 bases aligning to TRBD1. Germline loops: CDR1 PRHDT, CDR2 FYEKMQ (reference sequence). There are 14 residues in the CDR3. CDR3 in amino acids: CAGSLGTGETEAFF. In DNA, the CDR3 is TGTGCCGGCAGCTTAGGGACAGGGGAGACTGAAGCTTTCTTT.

Only a few counts were recorded for this clonotype. The V call is TRBV12-3 or TRBV12-4, the J call TRBJ1-5, with TRBD1 matching 7 bases. CDR3 length: 15 amino acids. Unmatched junction bases numbered 9, after V lost 10 bases and J lost 0 bases. The CDR3, as DNA: TGTGCCACCGGGGACAGCGGCTATAGCAATCAGCCCCAGCATTTT. As protein: CATGDSGYSNQPQHF.

The table lists this clonotype with a few counts. The gene calls are TRBV11-2 and TRBJ2-6, with D possibly being TRBD1 or TRBD2 (6 bases each). The CDR3 is made up of 20 amino acids. The V and J ends lost 0 bases and 0 bases respectively, with 18 bases between them. CDR1 and CDR2 (germline): SGHAT, FQNNGV. CDR3 residues: CASSLDLDLGGLSGANVLTF. CDR3 sequence (DNA): TGTGCCAGCAGCTTAGATTTGGATCTGGGGGGCCTCTCTGGGGCCAACGTCCTGACTTTC.

This clonotype was seen a handful of times. The rearrangement joins TRBV20-1 to TRBJ2-1, with TRBD2 matching 11 bases. The ends lost 2 bases at V and 3 bases at J; junction bases unmatched: 6. CDR1 and CDR2 from the germline V gene are DFQATT and SNEGSKA (reference sequence). The CDR3 is 16 residues long. CDR3 coding DNA: TGCAGTGCTAGATCTTTTAGCGGGGGGGACTACAATGAGCAGTTCTTC. Amino acid sequence: CSARSFSGGDYNEQFF.

The chain joins TRBV28 to TRBJ2-5; maybe TRBD1 (6 bases). Trimming shortened V by 7 bases and J by 2 bases, and 8 bases separated the two germline ends. CDR1 and CDR2 (germline): MDHEN, SYDVKM. CDR3 length: 12 amino acids. DNA of the CDR3: TGTGCCAGCAATCAGGGGCAAGAGACCCAGTACTTC. Encoded protein: CASNQGQETQYF.

This clonotype was recorded a few times. This CDR3 reads CSGDKNNEKLFF. The CDR3 DNA sequence: TGCAGTGGAGACAAGAATAATGAAAAACTGTTTTTT. V is TRBV20-1 and J is TRBJ1-4; no clear D. The CDR3 loop spans 12 amino acids. Trimming pared 7 bases from V and 4 bases from J, leaving 10 bases between. Germline CDR1 is DFQATT and CDR2 is SNEGSKA (reference sequence).

This chain joins TRBV11-3 and TRBJ2-2; possibly TRBD1 or TRBD2 for D (6 bases each). CDR1 and CDR2 from the germline V gene are SGHNT and YENEEA. The V and J ends lost 5 bases and 0 bases respectively, with 13 bases between them. This CDR3 is 16 amino acids long. In DNA form, the CDR3 reads TGTGCCAGCAGCCCAAGGAGGGGGGCGAACACCGGGGAGCTGTTTTTT. Amino acid sequence: CASSPRRGANTGELFF.

This clonotype has a handful of counts. The chain couples TRBV7-2 to TRBJ1-6, with a possible D match to TRBD1 (5 bases). Germline lookup yields CDR1 SGHTA and CDR2 FQGNSA. The CDR3 length is 13 residues. The germline V and J ends were trimmed by 5 bases and 9 bases, with 11 bases remaining between them. The CDR3 sequence is CASSRSGFSPLHF. The CDR3 bases are TGTGCCAGCAGCCGTTCAGGGTTTTCACCCCTCCACTTT.

There are a few counts of this clonotype. The J gene is TRBJ2-1, the V gene TRBV5-6; no definite D call. The germline V gene encodes CDR1 SGHDT and CDR2 YYEEEE. The CDR3 runs 16 residues. Trimming shortened V by 3 bases and J by 4 bases, and 17 bases separated the two germline ends. The CDR3 region is CASSSADFTPYNEQFF. The CDR3 nucleotides are TGTGCCAGCAGCTCAGCAGACTTCACCCCGTACAATGAGCAGTTCTTC.

The genes are TRBV25-1 and TRBJ2-3; D gene unclear. The V end was cut by 2 bases, the J end by 10 bases, with 19 bases between. Germline values: CDR1 MGHDK, CDR2 SYGVNS. The CDR3 spans 15 residues. This CDR3 is CASSEGVISGRPQYF. CDR3 nucleotides: TGTGCCAGCAGTGAAGGTGTGATTTCGGGCCGTCCGCAGTATTTT.

The J gene is TRBJ1-1, the V gene TRBV5-5; D gene uncertain. V lost 0 bases and J 1 base, leaving 10 bases between the germline ends. Germline values: CDR1 SGHKS, CDR2 YYEKEE (reference sequence). The CDR3 length is 15 residues. CDR3 sequence reads: CASSLGGQPNTEAFF. CDR3 nucleotides: TGTGCCAGCAGCTTGGGTGGTCAGCCGAACACTGAAGCTTTCTTT.